Included here is one T cell receptor beta chain sequence, with context. The junction departs from the called germline gene at one end, perhaps through a read error. This sample was taken from a study of blood T cells in healthy people across ages. Germline loops: CDR1 SGDLS, CDR2 YYNGEE. The CDR3 runs to 16 residues. A second PCR of about 7 to 12 cycles used a sample-barcoded 5' primer and a J-beta primer mix. TCRdb re-called the 5' RACE reads through MiXCR, storing one row per CDR3 protein. The sample has some 1.8 million distinct CDR3 sequences, roughly two fifths seen once. The receptor comes from a human donor in good health. The sequencing input was blood. The V gene is TRBV9, the J gene TRBJ2-1; D may be TRBD1 (6 bases). The CDR3 region has the DNA TGTGCCAGCAGCCCTTTCAGGGGTAGCTCCTCCAATGAGCAGTTCTTC. Encoded protein: CASSPFRGSSSNEQFF.